A single sample gave rise to the 15 T cell receptor beta chains below, sequenced in a study of T-cell memory formation after mild COVID-19. TCRdb re-derived calls from the 5' RACE reads in MiXCR, one entry per CDR3 protein. The sample yields about 50,000 distinct CDR3 sequences, about 7.3% seen once. Specimen: PBMCs or a T cell subset sorted from them (not recorded which). Receptors were obtained from a man younger than 35 who had mild COVID-19 (a few samples of this study predate the infection). Cell type and time point are not known.

This chain links TRBV6-4 with TRBJ2-5, with D maybe TRBD2 (6 bases). Between the trimmed V and J ends, which lost 4 bases and 5 bases, there was a span of 14 bases. The CDR3 has 14 residues. Germline CDR1 reads MRHNA; CDR2 reads SNTAGT. The CDR3 nucleotides are TGTGCCAGCAGTGTTGGAACCGCGGGGGAGACCCAGTACTTC. It codes for CASSVGTAGETQYF.

This clonotype was observed at least ten times. The chain has TRBV6-5 and TRBJ1-5, with D maybe TRBD1 (6 bases). CDR3 length: 14 amino acids. The ends were cut back, 5 bases at V and 3 bases at J, with 11 bases in the middle. From germline, CDR1 is MNHEY and CDR2 SVGAGI. This CDR3 reads CASSLQGLNQPQHF. The DNA of the CDR3 is TGTGCCAGCAGTCTACAGGGTCTCAATCAGCCCCAGCATTTT.

This clonotype was counted at least ten times. This sequence joins TRBV19 and TRBJ1-1; 7 bases match TRBD1. J gave up 1 base and V 5 bases, and 10 bases lay outside the gene matches. The CDR3 is 16 amino acids. Germline assignment: CDR1 LNHDA and CDR2 SQIVND (reference sequence). The CDR3 coding sequence is TGTGCCAGTAGTCCAACCCGGACAGGCGGGAACACTGAAGCTTTCTTT. Its translation: CASSPTRTGGNTEAFF.

The chain links TRBV11-2 to TRBJ2-5; either TRBD1 or TRBD2 may fit D (7 bases each). This CDR3 contains 16 residues. Germline values: CDR1 SGHAT, CDR2 FQNNGV. V was cut by 5 bases and J by 5 bases, with 21 bases left in between. CDR3 loop: CASSPPGRGGQETQYF. The CDR3 nucleotides read TGTGCCAGCAGCCCCCCGGGCAGGGGGGGGCAGGAGACCCAGTACTTC.

This rearrangement joins TRBV6-5 to TRBJ2-7; unclear D gene. V shed 0 bases and J shed 3 bases, with 9 bases lying between them. The CDR3 is 14 amino acids. Germline values: CDR1 MNHEY, CDR2 SVGAGI. CDR3 residues: CASSYSLGLYEQYF. Here the CDR3 DNA reads TGTGCCAGCAGTTACTCCCTGGGTCTCTACGAGCAGTACTTC.

This clonotype occurred many times. V is TRBV5-1 and J is TRBJ2-5; D is ambiguous. Germline assignment: CDR1 SGHRS and CDR2 YFSETQ. This CDR3 region has 13 residues. Trimming stripped 1 base from V and 3 bases from J, with 7 bases between. This chain's CDR3 is CASSLTDEETQYF. The CDR3 DNA sequence: TGCGCCAGCAGCTTGACAGATGAAGAGACCCAGTACTTC.

In its sample, this clonotype is medium-sized (0.01 to 0.1%). The chain employs TRBV7-9 and TRBJ2-5; the match to TRBD2 covers 7 bases. The CDR3 is 13 amino acids. After removal of 0 bases from V and 5 bases from J, the junction contained 0 bases not matched to a gene. Looked up from germline, CDR1 is SEHNR and CDR2 is FQNEAQ (reference sequence). CDR3 coding DNA: TGTGCCAGCAGCTTAGCCGGGGGGGAGACCCAGTACTTC. This sequence encodes CASSLAGGETQYF.

For this clonotype: A read error is possible here, since a much larger clone lies one base away. The genes are TRBV20-1 and TRBJ2-1; TRBD1 agrees at 11 bases. Germline CDR1 is DFQATT and CDR2 is SNEGSKA (reference sequence). The CDR3 runs 15 residues. The CDR3 nucleotides are TGCAGTGCTACAACCGGGACAGGGGGTTCCAATGAGCAGGTCTTC. Translating it yields CSATTGTGGSNEQVF.

The chain recombines TRBV12-3 or TRBV12-4 with TRBJ1-5; D is undetermined. Trimming shortened V by 2 bases and J by 5 bases, and 4 bases separated the two germline ends. The CDR3 loop spans 12 amino acids. The CDR3 coding sequence is TGTGCCAGCAGTTTACCCGATCAGCCCCAGCATTTT. Amino acid sequence: CASSLPDQPQHF.

V is TRBV7-2 and J is TRBJ2-3; 8 bases map to TRBD2. This CDR3 contains 15 residues. Trimming took 5 bases from V and 5 from J; bases not matched to a gene: 9. CDR1 and CDR2 (germline): SGHTA, FQGNSA. CDR3 sequence (DNA): TGTGCCAGCAGCCCCCTAACGGGGGGGCAAGATACGCAGTATTTT. Protein sequence: CASSPLTGGQDTQYF.

The sample holds many counts of this clonotype. The rearrangement links TRBV7-2 to TRBJ2-3; D not resolved. The CDR3 has 17 amino acids. Germline lookup yields CDR1 SGHTA and CDR2 FQGNSA. Trimming removed 1 base from V and 2 bases from J, with 16 bases in between. CDR3 DNA sequence: TGTGCCAGCAGCTTAGACCGCCCCATCATAACCACAGATACGCAGTATTTT. It encodes CASSLDRPIITTDTQYF.

The genes are TRBV4-2 and TRBJ1-4, with 7 bases lining up with TRBD1. The length of the CDR3 is 16 residues. Germline values: CDR1 LGHNA, CDR2 YNFKEQ. V was clipped by 3 bases and J by 5 bases; unmatched bases: 9. The CDR3 DNA reads TGTGCCAGCAGCCATCGGGGGACACAGGGGAATGAAAAACTGTTTTTT. This sequence encodes CASSHRGTQGNEKLFF.

This clonotype was recorded many times. The chain employs TRBV11-2 and TRBJ2-5, with a possible D match to TRBD2 (6 bases). V was pared by 0 bases and J by 9 bases, with 14 bases between. In germline, CDR1 is SGHAT, CDR2 FQNNGV. The CDR3 is made up of 14 amino acids. CDR3: CASSLERGERAQYF. The DNA of the CDR3 is TGTGCCAGCAGCTTAGAGCGGGGCGAAAGGGCCCAGTACTTC.

This clonotype was detected ten times or more. The rearrangement uses TRBV29-1 and TRBJ2-4; maybe TRBD1 (6 bases). The V gene lost 7 bases and the J gene lost 1 base, with 11 bases spanning the gap. Germline V gene data show CDR1 as SQVTM and CDR2 as ANQGSEA. The CDR3 loop spans 13 amino acids. The CDR3 coding sequence is TGCAGCGCGACAGGAGTTGCCAAAAACATTCAGTACTTC. It yields the protein CSATGVAKNIQYF.

This clonotype was seen ten or more times. The chain links TRBV30 to TRBJ2-5; D remains ambiguous. The CDR3 is 13 residues long. CDR1 is GTSNPN, CDR2 SVGIG, per germline (reference sequence). V lost 3 bases, J lost 3 bases, and 11 bases lay in between. In DNA form, the CDR3 reads TGTGCCTGGAGAGGCGCAGCTGAAGAGACCCAGTACTTC. Translated, it gives CAWRGAAEETQYF.